This T cell receptor beta chain was identified during a study of OX40 agonist ivuxolimab in advanced cancers. This CDR3 has 15 residues. The V segment lost 3 bases and the J segment 9 bases; nucleotides outside the gene matches: 14. In germline, CDR1 is KGHSH, CDR2 LQKENI. The repertoire was sequenced with immunoSEQ multiplex PCR; TCRdb's copy has only in-frame clones and lacks some. The table includes tens of thousands of clones, 84% detected once. Sequencing was performed on CD4+ or CD8+ T cells sorted from blood, taken in a trial of the OX40 agonist ivuxolimab. The sequence was collected from an adult with an advanced solid tumor such as melanoma, head and neck, liver or kidney cancer. The chain is built from TRBV18 and TRBJ2-7, with 7 bases aligning to TRBD1. The CDR3 here is CASSPSGTDTIGQYF. In DNA, the CDR3 is TGTGCCAGCTCACCTTCCGGGACAGATACCATCGGGCAGTACTTC.